This TCR beta chain derives from a study of T cells in Graves' hyperthyroidism and ophthalmopathy. Study outcomes and limitations: Ophthalmopathy cases were set apart from stable hyperthyroidism by a 13 V-J model. Most clonotypes expanded in the thyroid (above 0.001) were also present in blood. Model-based prediction identified ophthalmopathy a median roughly 6.1 months prior to its onset.

Amplified TCR beta CDR3 regions derived from RNA transcripts. TCR CDR3 regions were first amplified by RT-PCR with HTBI primers. Using its own MiXCR run on the multiplex PCR reads, TCRdb lists one record per CDR3 protein. The repertoire holds roughly 500,000 distinct CDR3 sequences, with 40% to 55% as singletons. In regard to this clonotype: What it binds is unknown.

The ends were cut back, 5 bases at V and 2 bases at J, with 15 bases in the middle. Germline V CDR1 and CDR2: SGHTA, FQGTGA. This CDR3 contains 15 residues. The sequence was obtained from an adult woman with Graves' disease, either hyperthyroidism or ophthalmopathy (not recorded which). This chain joins TRBV7-3 and TRBJ2-5; tentatively, D is TRBD2 (6 bases). Sequenced input: peripheral blood or thyroid tissue (not recorded which). CDR3 amino acids: CASSPSVSGQETQYF. The CDR3 coding sequence is TGTGCCAGCAGCCCATCGGTTAGCGGACAAGAGACCCAGTACTTC. Full variable domain (missing parts from reference TRBV7-3 and TRBJ2-5): GAGVSQTPSNKVTEKGKYVELRCDPISGHTALYWYRQSLGQGPEFLIYFQGTGAADDSGLPNDRFFAVRPEGSVSTLKIQRTERGDSAVYLCASSPSVSGQETQYFGPGTRLLVL.